This paragraph covers one T cell receptor (beta chain) sequence. Its specificity is unknown. The PCR used 52 TRBV and 13 TRBJ primers. The data were produced by immunoSEQ multiplex PCR, yet TCRdb's version contains in-frame clones alone and is incomplete. Among approximately 37,000 clones, around 89% were seen once, and the ten largest hold more than 2%. The CDR3 consists of 12 residues. Germline V gene data show CDR1 as GTSNPN and CDR2 as SVGIG (reference sequence). Trimming cost V 1 base and J 11 bases, with 14 bases left between them. This entry belongs to a study of regulatory T cells. Whole-study results and caveats: In CD3G-deficient patients, conventional CD4+ T cells were enriched for hydrophobic CDR3 residues at positions 6 and 7. In patients, unique TRB V-J pairs were restricted and V/J usage skewed, especially in Tregs.

The sequencing input was conventional CD4+ T cells sorted from blood. This chain links TRBV30 with TRBJ1-1; TRBD1 is a possible D gene (6 bases). The source is a person in their late teens or twenties with CD3G deficiency. The CDR3 coding sequence is TGTGCCTGGAGTGAGCCGGGACACTCGGCTTTCTTT. Translation gives CAWSEPGHSAFF. The variable domain in full, completed from reference TRBV30 and TRBJ1-1, reads SQTIHQWPATLVQPVGSPLSLECTVEGTSNPNLYWYRQAAGRGLQLLFYSVGIGQISSEVPQNLSASRPQDRQFILSSKKLLLSDSGFYLCAWSEPGHSAFFGQGTRLTVV.